Below are 22 T cell receptor beta chains sequenced from a single sample in a study of T cells in Graves' hyperthyroidism and ophthalmopathy. RNA transcripts were the template for amplifying TCR beta CDR3 regions. Researchers ran a first-round RT-PCR on the TCR CDR3 using the HTBI primer set. TCRdb re-analysed the multiplex PCR reads in MiXCR, keeping a single row per CDR3 protein. The sample contains some 420,000 distinct CDR3 sequences, roughly an eighth of which appear only once. The sequencing sample was made of blood. Every receptor here comes from a woman under 30 with Graves' hyperthyroidism.

Many counts were recorded for this clonotype. The rearrangement links TRBV13 to TRBJ2-3, with D tentatively TRBD2 (5 bases). V was trimmed by 7 bases and J by 4 bases, leaving 18 bases between them. Germline lookup yields CDR1 PRHDT and CDR2 FYEKMQ (reference sequence). CDR3 size: 15 residues. CDR3 region: CASTPIPGGSDTQYF. In DNA form, the CDR3 reads TGTGCCAGCACCCCAATCCCGGGCGGGTCAGATACGCAGTATTTT.

This clonotype was counted ten times or more. J is TRBJ2-2 and V is TRBV11-1; tentatively, D is TRBD1 (6 bases). V was cut by 5 bases and J by 1 base, with 8 bases left in between. The CDR3 runs to 14 residues. The V gene's germline CDR1 is SGHAT and CDR2 FQDESV (reference sequence). CDR3 DNA sequence: TGTGCCAGCAGCGAGACAGGGAACACCGGGGAGCTGTTTTTT. Its protein product is CASSETGNTGELFF.

The chain is built from TRBV4-1 and TRBJ2-5; 7 bases line up with TRBD2. This CDR3 has 16 residues. The junction had 4 bases not matched to a gene; V was cut back by 0 bases and J by 0 bases. In germline, CDR1 is MGHRA, CDR2 YSYEKL. The CDR3 DNA follows: TGCGCCAGCAGCCAAGACTCTAGCGGCTACCAAGAGACCCAGTACTTC. The encoded protein is CASSQDSSGYQETQYF.

This clonotype was recorded at least ten times. This chain joins TRBV20-1 and TRBJ2-7, with D tentatively TRBD1 or TRBD2 (5 bases each). Trimming shortened V by 0 bases and J by 3 bases, and 15 bases separated the two germline ends. This CDR3 is 15 amino acids long. CDR1 is DFQATT, CDR2 SNEGSKA, per germline (reference sequence). CDR3 DNA: TGCAGTGCTAGAGATGTCTCCGGGGCCGACTACGAGCAGTACTTC. It encodes CSARDVSGADYEQYF.

This clonotype was counted many times. J is TRBJ1-4 and V is TRBV30, with D possibly matching TRBD1 (6 bases). The CDR3 runs to 13 residues. Trimming removed 3 bases at V and 8 bases at J, with 13 bases between. Germline CDR1 reads GTSNPN; CDR2 reads SVGIG (reference sequence). In nucleotides, the CDR3 is TGTGCCTGGAGCGGGGGCCCCAACGAAAAACTGTTTTTT. This translates into CAWSGGPNEKLFF. The full variable domain, in which reference TRBV30 and TRBJ1-4 provide the parts outside the CDR3, is SQTIHQWPATLVQPVGSPLSLECTVEGTSNPNLYWYRQAAGRGLQLLFYSVGIGQISSEVPQNLSASRPQDRQFILSSKKLLLSDSGFYLCAWSGGPNEKLFFGSGTQLSVL.

The chain has TRBV18 and TRBJ1-2; 7 bases map to TRBD1. Germline CDR1 and CDR2: KGHSH and LQKENI. The junction had 6 bases not matched to a gene; V was cut back by 6 bases and J by 2 bases. The CDR3 extends over 14 amino acids. The CDR3 is CASSPGTDNYGYTF. The CDR3, as DNA: TGTGCCAGCTCTCCCGGGACAGACAACTATGGCTACACCTTC.

The J gene is TRBJ1-2, the V gene TRBV19; D not resolved. Germline assignment: CDR1 LNHDA and CDR2 SQIVND (reference sequence). This CDR3 has 12 amino acids. Trimming left V 4 bases short and J 6 bases short, with 9 bases between. The CDR3 coding sequence is TGTGCCAGTAGTAGCTGGTTAAATGGCTACACCTTC. Its translation: CASSSWLNGYTF.

The V and J genes are TRBV20-1 and TRBJ1-1, with 7 bases matching TRBD1. CDR3 length: 13 amino acids. From germline, CDR1 is DFQATT and CDR2 SNEGSKA (reference sequence). J gave up 3 bases and V 6 bases, and 7 bases lay outside the gene matches. CDR3 loop: CSATGAVDTEAFF. The CDR3 DNA sequence: TGCAGTGCCACAGGGGCTGTGGACACTGAAGCTTTCTTT.

This clonotype occurred many times. CDR3 region: CATSDSDRVGNQPQHF. The CDR3 DNA sequence: TGTGCCACCAGTGATAGCGACAGGGTCGGCAATCAGCCCCAGCATTTT. The chain links TRBV24-1 to TRBJ1-5, with TRBD1 matching over 7 bases. V lost 3 bases, J lost 2 bases, and 6 bases stayed unmatched. Germline V gene data show CDR1 as KGHDR and CDR2 as SFDVKD. The CDR3 extends over 16 amino acids.

This chain connects TRBV11-2 to TRBJ1-2; TRBD1 might be the D (5 bases). The CDR3 contains 15 residues. Germline assignment: CDR1 SGHAT and CDR2 FQNNGV. The V gene lost 4 bases and the J gene lost 6 bases, with 18 bases spanning the gap. CDR3 in DNA: TGTGCCAGCAGCTCCTCTAGGGGCGCCTGGAATGGCTACACCTTC. This codes for CASSSSRGAWNGYTF.

This clonotype occurred many times. The rearrangement uses TRBV7-2 and TRBJ2-5, with TRBD2 matching over 7 bases. With 10 bases clipped from V and 2 bases from J, the junction kept 13 bases outside the gene matches. Germline CDR1 reads SGHTA; CDR2 reads FQGNSA. The CDR3 is 15 amino acids. The CDR3 coding sequence is TGTGCCACCTCACCCGGGCGGGGGATTCAAGAGACCCAGTACTTC. Amino acids: CATSPGRGIQETQYF. Full variable domain (rest looked up from reference TRBV7-2 and TRBJ2-5): GAGVSQSPSNKVTEKGKDVELRCDPISGHTALYWYRQSLGQGLEFLIYFQGNSAPDKSGLPSDRFSAERTGGSVSTLTIQRTQQEDSAVYLCATSPGRGIQETQYFGPGTRLLVL.

This clonotype was seen more than once but under ten times. The CDR3: CASSGQLSYGYTF. CDR3 in DNA: TGTGCCAGCAGTGGACAGCTCTCTTATGGCTACACCTTC. The V call is TRBV6-1, the J call TRBJ1-2; D possibly corresponds to TRBD1 (5 bases). Trimming removed 4 bases at V and 5 bases at J, with 11 bases between. This CDR3 has 13 amino acids. Germline CDR1 and CDR2: MNHNS and SASEGT.

This clonotype was seen ten or more times. V is TRBV20-1 and J is TRBJ2-1, with D hard to call. Trimming left V 5 bases short and J 4 bases short, with 9 bases between. CDR3 length: 12 residues. The germline gives CDR1 DFQATT, CDR2 SNEGSKA (reference sequence). The CDR3 DNA reads as TGCAGTGCTCTCGGTTGGTACAATGAGCAGTTCTTC. Translated, it gives CSALGWYNEQFF.

This clonotype was picked up a small number of times. This chain joins TRBV7-2 and TRBJ2-3, with TRBD2 matching 10 bases. Germline trimming cut 1 base from V and 3 bases from J; bases unmatched to any gene: 13. Germline CDR1 SGHTA, CDR2 FQGNSA. The CDR3 totals 19 residues. The CDR3 here is CASSLGGLTSGLRTDTQYF. The CDR3 DNA follows: TGTGCCAGCAGCTTAGGCGGGTTGACTAGCGGGCTGAGGACAGATACGCAGTATTTT.

Only a few counts were recorded for this clonotype. The chain employs TRBV20-1 and TRBJ1-4; 12 nucleotides align to TRBD1. The CDR3 extends over 15 amino acids. CDR1 and CDR2 from the germline V gene are DFQATT and SNEGSKA (reference sequence). After removal of 6 bases from V and 2 bases from J, the junction contained 4 bases not matched to a gene. The CDR3 spells CSAGTGGITNEKLFF. The CDR3 coding sequence is TGCAGTGCCGGGACAGGGGGCATCACTAATGAAAAACTGTTTTTT.

This clonotype was detected ten times or more. The rearrangement uses TRBV3-1 and TRBJ2-5; D tentatively fits TRBD1 or TRBD2 (6 bases each). This CDR3 is built from 15 residues. Germline V lookup: CDR1 LGHDT, CDR2 YNNKEL (reference sequence). Trimming cost V 4 bases and J 4 bases, with 16 bases left between them. CDR3 in amino acids: CASSLGGTVLETQYF. CDR3 sequence (DNA): TGTGCCAGCAGCCTAGGGGGGACTGTTCTAGAGACCCAGTACTTC.

Regarding this clonotype: One base away lies a much larger clone, so this may be a sequencing read error. The rearrangement links TRBV7-9 to TRBJ2-7, with D unresolved. TRBJ2-1 explains the end of the DNA better; the J call may be wrong. Per germline, CDR1 SEHNR and CDR2 FQNEAQ (reference sequence). The CDR3 loop spans 14 amino acids. CDR3 amino acids: CASSLYPSVYEQFF. The CDR3 DNA sequence: TGTGCCAGCAGCTTATACCCGTCCGTCTACGAGCAGTTCTTC.

This rearrangement joins TRBV7-2 to TRBJ2-5, with TRBD2 as a possible D gene (6 bases). The CDR3 runs 13 residues. The V end lost 0 bases, the J end lost 13 bases, and 15 bases lay between the germline ends. CDR1 and CDR2 (germline): SGHTA, FQGNSA. CDR3 sequence reads: CASSLARGSRGYF. For the CDR3, the DNA is TGTGCCAGCAGCTTAGCCCGGGGGTCTAGGGGGTACTTC.

This clonotype was seen ten or more times. The rearrangement joins TRBV28 to TRBJ2-1; 7 nucleotides match TRBD1. The CDR3 covers 14 residues. Germline CDR1 is MDHEN and CDR2 is SYDVKM. V shed 8 bases, J shed 2 bases, and the junction held 6 bases outside the gene matches. CDR3 residues: CASQTGQTYNEQFF. The CDR3 bases are TGTGCCAGCCAAACGGGACAGACCTACAATGAGCAGTTCTTC. The full variable domain, in which reference TRBV28 and TRBJ2-1 provide the parts outside the CDR3, is DVKVTQSSRYLVKRTGEKVFLECVQDMDHENMFWYRQDPGLGLRLIYFSYDVKMKEKGDIPEGYSVSREKKERFSLILESASTNQTSMYLCASQTGQTYNEQFFGPGTRLTVL.

This clonotype was counted ten times or more. V usage is TRBV7-9 and J usage is TRBJ2-7, with 8 bases lining up with TRBD1. Germline CDR1 reads SEHNR; CDR2 reads FQNEAQ (reference sequence). Trimming removed 3 bases from V and 6 bases from J; junction bases left unmatched: 7. The CDR3 is 14 residues long. The CDR3 bases are TGTGCCAGCAGCTTGGGGACAGGTACCCGCGAGCAGTACTTC. Translation gives CASSLGTGTREQYF.

This clonotype was picked up many times. The V and J genes are TRBV6-1 and TRBJ1-1, with D perhaps TRBD1 (6 bases). The CDR3 runs to 15 residues. The V and J ends lost 5 bases and 12 bases respectively, with 25 bases between them. Germline loops: CDR1 MNHNS, CDR2 SASEGT. The CDR3 DNA sequence: TGTGCCAGCAGTCCCACGGGCACCCTAAAACAGGGTCCTTTCTTT. It is translated as CASSPTGTLKQGPFF.

In this sample, this clonotype turned up many times. This sequence joins TRBV28 and TRBJ2-4, with 10 positions matching TRBD2. The length of the CDR3 is 15 residues. Germline V gene lookup returns CDR1 MDHEN and CDR2 SYDVKM. The junction had 10 bases not matched to a gene; V was cut back by 5 bases and J by 9 bases. The DNA for the CDR3 is TGTGCCAGCAGTGGGGCTAGCGGGAGCTTGGGCATTCAGTACTTC. Amino acids: CASSGASGSLGIQYF.